A single sample gave rise to the 32 T cell receptor beta chains below, sequenced in a study of identifying expanded T cells in peripheral blood. TCRdb's table, derived via immunoSEQ multiplex PCR, lists solely in-frame clones and lacks some. The table lists 70,000 to 100,000 clones, roughly 86% of them singletons. Input material: blood. These receptors originate from a person aged 18-70 years in good health.

The V gene is TRBV10-2, the J gene TRBJ1-1; D is undetermined. Germline V gene lookup returns CDR1 WSHSY and CDR2 SAAADI. Trimming pared 1 base from V and 1 base from J, leaving 4 bases between. This CDR3 comprises 13 residues. The CDR3, as DNA: TGCGCCAGCAGTGAGTTCAGGAACACTGAAGCTTTCTTT. It encodes CASSEFRNTEAFF.

This chain joins TRBV7-6 and TRBJ1-6; D remains unclear. CDR3 length: 14 residues. Between the trimmed V and J ends, which lost 1 base and 8 bases, there was a span of 9 bases. Germline V gene lookup returns CDR1 SGHVS and CDR2 FNYEAQ. CDR3 coding DNA: TGTGCCAGCAGCTTAGGGACGATAGATTCACCCCTCCACTTT. It yields the protein CASSLGTIDSPLHF. The whole variable domain, filled in from reference TRBV7-6 and TRBJ1-6, reads GAGVSQSPRYKVTKRGQDVALRCDPISGHVSLYWYRQALGQGPEFLTYFNYEAQQDKSGLPNDRFSAERPEGSISTLTIQRTEQRDSAMYRCASSLGTIDSPLHFGNGTRLTVT.

The gene calls are TRBV7-9 and TRBJ1-2; D possibly corresponds to TRBD1 (6 bases). V shed 5 bases and J shed 1 base, with 8 bases lying between them. CDR3 length: 13 amino acids. The germline CDR1 and CDR2 sequences are SEHNR and FQNEAQ (reference sequence). The CDR3 nucleotides read TGTGCCAGCAGCCTACAGGGTAACTATGGCTACACCTTC. It specifies CASSLQGNYGYTF.

This chain links TRBV11-2 with TRBJ1-2; D is possibly TRBD1 (5 bases). Looked up from germline, CDR1 is SGHAT and CDR2 is FQNNGV. This CDR3 region has 13 residues. The ends were cut back, 2 bases at V and 6 bases at J, with 10 bases in the middle. The CDR3 loop is CASSLRGADGYTF. The CDR3 DNA sequence: TGTGCCAGCAGCTTAAGAGGGGCCGATGGCTACACCTTC.

The V gene is TRBV29-1, the J gene TRBJ1-2, with D perhaps matching TRBD1 (5 bases). Trimming pared 3 bases from V and 6 bases from J, leaving 11 bases between. Germline V gives CDR1 SQVTM, CDR2 ANQGSEA. The CDR3 consists of 12 residues. This CDR3 is CSVDAGNNGYTF. CDR3 nucleotides: TGCAGCGTTGACGCAGGGAACAATGGCTACACCTTC.

This chain links TRBV7-2 with TRBJ2-1; TRBD2 aligns across 8 bases. V shed 5 bases, J shed 8 bases, and the junction held 11 bases outside the gene matches. Germline-derived CDR1 and CDR2 are SGHTA and FQGNSA. The CDR3 contains 15 residues. CDR3: CASSNGGDYLYEQFF. Here the CDR3 DNA reads TGTGCCAGCAGCAACGGGGGGGACTACCTCTATGAGCAGTTCTTC.

CDR3 region: CASSQAGNQPQHF. The CDR3 region has the DNA TGTGCCAGCAGCCAAGCGGGGAATCAGCCCCAGCATTTT. The J gene is TRBJ1-5, the V gene TRBV14; no firm D call. Trimming stripped 1 base from V and 4 bases from J, with 5 bases between. This CDR3 is built from 13 residues. The germline V gene encodes CDR1 SGHDN and CDR2 FVKESK.

The J gene is TRBJ2-7, the V gene TRBV15, with 9 bases aligning to TRBD1. V was pared by 1 base and J by 5 bases, with 6 bases of the junction left unmatched. This CDR3 has 15 amino acids. The germline V gene encodes CDR1 LNHNV and CDR2 YYDKDF (reference sequence). In DNA, the CDR3 is TGTGCCACCAGCAGAGGGACAGGGGTTTTTAACGAGCAGTACTTC. Translation gives CATSRGTGVFNEQYF.

This chain connects TRBV27 to TRBJ2-3; D call uncertain. This CDR3 comprises 14 residues. Germline loops: CDR1 MNHEY, CDR2 SMNVEV (reference sequence). V dropped 4 bases and J dropped 2 bases, with 10 bases sitting between them. CDR3 in DNA: TGTGCCAGCAGTTCACATCTGACCACAGATACGCAGTATTTT. Amino acids: CASSSHLTTDTQYF.

This clone appeared a single time. This chain links TRBV6-5 with TRBJ2-7; 7 bases align to TRBD2. Germline CDR1 is MNHEY and CDR2 is SVGAGI. This CDR3 is built from 15 residues. Trimming cost V 7 bases and J 0 bases; bases outside gene matches: 9. The CDR3 here is CASTLGGEGSYEQYF. CDR3 nucleotides: TGTGCCAGCACCTTAGGTGGGGAGGGCTCCTACGAGCAGTACTTC.

DNA for the CDR3: TGCGCCAGCAGCCAAGATCGGAGTTTTCGTCAGCCCCAGCATTTT. Translating gives CASSQDRSFRQPQHF. This chain links TRBV4-3 with TRBJ1-5; D uncertain. The germline CDR1 and CDR2 sequences are LGHNA and YSLEER. Trimming took 0 bases from V and 6 from J, leaving 12 bases between them. This CDR3 comprises 15 residues.

For this clone: This same CDR3 is encoded by further DNA sequences in the sample. The chain combines TRBV5-1 with TRBJ2-5; D possibly corresponds to TRBD1 (6 bases). From germline, CDR1 is SGHRS and CDR2 YFSETQ. CDR3 length: 13 amino acids. The V and J ends lost 3 bases and 2 bases respectively, with 8 bases between them. The CDR3 loop is CASSSGQQETQYF. CDR3 sequence (DNA): TGCGCCAGCAGCTCCGGACAGCAAGAGACCCAGTACTTC. Variable domain in full (rest from reference TRBV5-1 and TRBJ2-5): KAGVTQTPRYLIKTRGQQVTLSCSPISGHRSVSWYQQTPGQGLQFLFEYFSETQRNKGNFPGRFSGRQFSNSRSEMNVSTLELGDSALYLCASSSGQQETQYFGPGTRLLVL.

V and J are TRBV9 and TRBJ1-1; 9 bases are shared with TRBD1. V was pared by 2 bases and J by 4 bases, with 12 bases of the junction left unmatched. CDR1 is SGDLS, CDR2 YYNGEE, per germline. The CDR3 consists of 17 residues. This chain's CDR3 is CASSVAAGTGRITEAFF. CDR3 nucleotide sequence: TGTGCCAGCAGCGTGGCCGCAGGGACAGGGCGGATCACTGAAGCTTTCTTT.

This rearrangement joins TRBV7-2 to TRBJ1-2, with D perhaps TRBD1 (5 bases). The germline V gene encodes CDR1 SGHTA and CDR2 FQGNSA. The CDR3 is 15 residues long. Trimming removed 6 bases from V and 1 base from J, with 15 bases in between. CDR3 residues: CASSPQTARNYGYTF. DNA for the CDR3: TGTGCCAGCAGTCCTCAGACAGCCCGTAACTATGGCTACACCTTC.

In its sample, this clone was seen many times. This chain links TRBV10-3 with TRBJ2-7; D not resolved. V lost 8 bases and J 6 bases, leaving 11 bases between the germline ends. The CDR3 has 11 residues. Per germline, CDR1 ENHRY and CDR2 SYGVKD. The CDR3 protein is CAIAEFSEQYF. CDR3 DNA sequence: TGTGCCATCGCCGAGTTCAGCGAGCAGTACTTC.

The chain has TRBV18 and TRBJ2-1; TRBD1 is a possible D gene (6 bases). Between the trimmed V and J ends, which lost 4 bases and 8 bases, there was a span of 15 bases. This CDR3 comprises 14 residues. Germline CDR1 and CDR2: KGHSH and LQKENI. CDR3 sequence (DNA): TGTGCCAGCTCACGGACGGAACAGGGCGATGAGCAGTTCTTC. Its protein is CASSRTEQGDEQFF.

The rearrangement joins TRBV28 to TRBJ2-7, with 11 bases matching TRBD2. J gave up 0 bases and V 8 bases, and 3 bases lay outside the gene matches. Germline assignment: CDR1 MDHEN and CDR2 SYDVKM. The CDR3 has 14 residues. CDR3 nucleotide sequence: TGTGCCAGCGGAACTAGCGGGGGCTCCTACGAGCAGTACTTC. Its protein is CASGTSGGSYEQYF.

This clone was counted a single time. This chain links TRBV6-4 with TRBJ1-1; no clear D gene. This CDR3 region has 12 residues. Germline V gene data show CDR1 as MRHNA and CDR2 as SNTAGT. Trimming left V 3 bases short and J 3 bases short, with 5 bases between. As DNA, the CDR3 is TGTGCCAGCAGTGATGGACACACTGAAGCTTTCTTT. Protein sequence: CASSDGHTEAFF.

The V gene is TRBV5-6, the J gene TRBJ2-7; 9 positions agree with TRBD1. This CDR3 spans 15 amino acids. The V gene's germline CDR1 is SGHDT and CDR2 YYEEEE. V lost 1 base, J lost 5 bases, and 7 bases stayed unmatched. The DNA for the CDR3 is TGTGCCAGCAGCTTGCTAACAGGGGGCTTCCACGAGCAGTACTTC. Translated: CASSLLTGGFHEQYF.

This clone was recorded once. The DNA of the CDR3 is TGTGCCTGGAGTATGGACGGGGGGGCCAACGTCCTGACTTTC. Translation: CAWSMDGGANVLTF. The chain has TRBV30 and TRBJ2-6; D remains unclear. From germline, CDR1 is GTSNPN and CDR2 SVGIG (reference sequence). This CDR3 has 14 amino acids. V shed 2 bases and J shed 4 bases, with 9 bases lying between them.

The V call is TRBV18, the J call TRBJ2-7, with D possibly TRBD1 on 5 matching bases. The CDR3 extends over 13 amino acids. CDR1 and CDR2 from the germline V gene are KGHSH and LQKENI. V was clipped by 2 bases and J by 5 bases, with 10 bases between them. CDR3 sequence: CASSPSPGNEQYF. The CDR3 nucleotides are TGTGCCAGCTCACCAAGTCCAGGGAACGAGCAGTACTTC.

This chain links TRBV5-6 with TRBJ1-2; D uncertain. The germline V gene has CDR1 SGHDT and CDR2 YYEEEE. The V end was cut by 0 bases, the J end by 0 bases, with 12 bases between. The CDR3 has 16 residues. Here the CDR3 DNA reads TGTGCCAGCAGCTTGGGCCCACCCGGGACTAACTATGGCTACACCTTC. This codes for CASSLGPPGTNYGYTF.

This chain connects TRBV7-6 to TRBJ2-5, with 7 bases that match TRBD2. Germline CDR1 is SGHVS and CDR2 is FNYEAQ. J was trimmed by 0 bases and V by 0 bases; bases with no gene match: 16. This CDR3 region has 20 residues. CDR3 bases: TGTGCCAGCAGCTTAGCGCCCGGCGGGGGAGGACAAACGTACCAAGAGACCCAGTACTTC. Its translation is CASSLAPGGGGQTYQETQYF.

J is TRBJ1-1 and V is TRBV18; possibly TRBD1 for D (6 bases). This CDR3 is built from 16 residues. Germline values: CDR1 KGHSH, CDR2 LQKENI. Trimming took off 6 bases at V and 0 bases at J, with 17 bases between the two ends. The CDR3 loop reads CASSPGQPQMNTEAFF. The CDR3 nucleotides are TGTGCCAGCTCCCCGGGACAACCGCAAATGAACACTGAAGCTTTCTTT.

This chain joins TRBV10-2 and TRBJ1-1; 7 bases are shared with TRBD1. Germline V gene data show CDR1 as WSHSY and CDR2 as SAAADI. The J segment lost 1 base and the V segment lost 3 bases, leaving 5 bases of the junction unmatched. CDR3 length: 15 amino acids. As DNA, the CDR3 is TGCGCCAGCAGTGAAGGGGGCCAGGGGAACACTGAAGCTTTCTTT. It yields the protein CASSEGGQGNTEAFF.

This clone was counted a few times. This sequence joins TRBV27 and TRBJ1-3; D gene ambiguous. Germline V CDR1 and CDR2: MNHEY, SMNVEV (reference sequence). The CDR3 is made up of 14 amino acids. Trimming left V 6 bases short and J 0 bases short, with 9 bases between. CDR3 coding DNA: TGTGCCAGCAGCCTCCGGAGCTCTGGAAACACCATATATTTT. Translation gives CASSLRSSGNTIYF.

This clone has a single count. The chain employs TRBV5-6 and TRBJ2-3; D is ambiguous. The CDR3 sequence is 13 residues long. Germline V lookup: CDR1 SGHDT, CDR2 YYEEEE. V shed 2 bases and J shed 6 bases, with 10 bases lying between them. The CDR3 bases are TGTGCCAGCAGCTTATCGCCCTCTGATACGCAGTATTTT. Translation: CASSLSPSDTQYF.

CDR3 protein: CAWSGPGGYEQYF. The CDR3, as DNA: TGTGCCTGGAGTGGTCCAGGGGGCTACGAGCAGTACTTC. The V and J genes are TRBV30 and TRBJ2-7; TRBD1 aligns across 7 bases. With 1 base clipped from V and 3 bases from J, the junction kept 3 bases outside the gene matches. This CDR3 has 13 amino acids. Per germline, CDR1 GTSNPN and CDR2 SVGIG (reference sequence).

This chain uses TRBV6-1 with TRBJ2-6; D unclear. The germline V and J ends were trimmed by 0 bases and 0 bases, with 3 bases remaining between them. This CDR3 comprises 15 residues. Per the germline V gene, CDR1 is MNHNS and CDR2 is SASEGT. CDR3: CASSEAGSGANVLTF. The CDR3 bases are TGTGCCAGCAGTGAAGCAGGCTCTGGGGCCAACGTCCTGACTTTC.

J is TRBJ2-1 and V is TRBV12-5; D may be TRBD1 (6 bases). Trimming stripped 0 bases from V and 2 bases from J, with 23 bases between. Germline V CDR1 and CDR2: LGHNT, FRNRAP. The CDR3 is 20 residues long. The CDR3 spells CASGLVKMPRGGGTYNEQFF. CDR3 DNA: TGTGCTAGTGGTTTGGTGAAGATGCCCAGGGGTGGGGGCACCTACAATGAGCAGTTCTTC. The full variable domain, rest sourced from reference TRBV12-5 and TRBJ2-1, is DARVTQTPRHKVTEMGQEVTMRCQPILGHNTVFWYRQTMMQGLELLAYFRNRAPLDDSGMPKDRFSAEMPDATLATLKIQPSEPRDSAVYFCASGLVKMPRGGGTYNEQFFGPGTRLTVL.

The CDR3 reads CASSEMTGTEQFF. CDR3 in DNA: TGTGCCAGCAGTGAAATGACAGGGACTGAGCAGTTCTTC. V usage is TRBV6-4 and J usage is TRBJ2-1, with 7 nucleotides matching TRBD1. Germline V gives CDR1 MRHNA, CDR2 SNTAGT. The V segment lost 3 bases and the J segment 9 bases; nucleotides outside the gene matches: 5. The CDR3 totals 13 residues.

The chain has TRBV5-1 and TRBJ1-2; no definite D call. This CDR3 contains 14 residues. The germline gives CDR1 SGHRS, CDR2 YFSETQ. Trimming shortened V by 0 bases and J by 6 bases, and 12 bases separated the two germline ends. The CDR3 DNA is TGCGCCAGCAGCTTGGGGCAAACACATAATGGCTACACCTTC. Protein sequence: CASSLGQTHNGYTF.